This T cell receptor beta chain originates from a study of blood T cell repertoires in COVID-19. Turning to the study itself: Donors in the United States, Italy and Spain gave samples during acute or convalescent COVID-19. Sources were T cells, B-cell-depleted T cells, or PBMCs; the material itself was cDNA or gDNA.

The CDR3 is 13 amino acids. Germline CDR1 and CDR2: SNHLY and FYNNEI. Trimming took off 11 bases at V and 1 base at J, with 13 bases between the two ends. TCRdb's table, derived via immunoSEQ multiplex PCR, lists solely in-frame clones and lacks some. This sample yields about 100,000 clones, of which about four fifths are seen a single time; about 3.3% belongs to the top ten. In this sample, this clone turned up once. Sequencing input: peripheral blood. This sequence originates from a woman of 80 years or more with active or convalescent COVID-19. The chain joins TRBV2 to TRBJ2-3; weak D call: TRBD2 (5 bases). This chain's CDR3 is CAGRAERTDTQYF. In nucleotides, the CDR3 is TGTGCCGGGCGGGCGGAGCGCACAGATACGCAGTATTTT.